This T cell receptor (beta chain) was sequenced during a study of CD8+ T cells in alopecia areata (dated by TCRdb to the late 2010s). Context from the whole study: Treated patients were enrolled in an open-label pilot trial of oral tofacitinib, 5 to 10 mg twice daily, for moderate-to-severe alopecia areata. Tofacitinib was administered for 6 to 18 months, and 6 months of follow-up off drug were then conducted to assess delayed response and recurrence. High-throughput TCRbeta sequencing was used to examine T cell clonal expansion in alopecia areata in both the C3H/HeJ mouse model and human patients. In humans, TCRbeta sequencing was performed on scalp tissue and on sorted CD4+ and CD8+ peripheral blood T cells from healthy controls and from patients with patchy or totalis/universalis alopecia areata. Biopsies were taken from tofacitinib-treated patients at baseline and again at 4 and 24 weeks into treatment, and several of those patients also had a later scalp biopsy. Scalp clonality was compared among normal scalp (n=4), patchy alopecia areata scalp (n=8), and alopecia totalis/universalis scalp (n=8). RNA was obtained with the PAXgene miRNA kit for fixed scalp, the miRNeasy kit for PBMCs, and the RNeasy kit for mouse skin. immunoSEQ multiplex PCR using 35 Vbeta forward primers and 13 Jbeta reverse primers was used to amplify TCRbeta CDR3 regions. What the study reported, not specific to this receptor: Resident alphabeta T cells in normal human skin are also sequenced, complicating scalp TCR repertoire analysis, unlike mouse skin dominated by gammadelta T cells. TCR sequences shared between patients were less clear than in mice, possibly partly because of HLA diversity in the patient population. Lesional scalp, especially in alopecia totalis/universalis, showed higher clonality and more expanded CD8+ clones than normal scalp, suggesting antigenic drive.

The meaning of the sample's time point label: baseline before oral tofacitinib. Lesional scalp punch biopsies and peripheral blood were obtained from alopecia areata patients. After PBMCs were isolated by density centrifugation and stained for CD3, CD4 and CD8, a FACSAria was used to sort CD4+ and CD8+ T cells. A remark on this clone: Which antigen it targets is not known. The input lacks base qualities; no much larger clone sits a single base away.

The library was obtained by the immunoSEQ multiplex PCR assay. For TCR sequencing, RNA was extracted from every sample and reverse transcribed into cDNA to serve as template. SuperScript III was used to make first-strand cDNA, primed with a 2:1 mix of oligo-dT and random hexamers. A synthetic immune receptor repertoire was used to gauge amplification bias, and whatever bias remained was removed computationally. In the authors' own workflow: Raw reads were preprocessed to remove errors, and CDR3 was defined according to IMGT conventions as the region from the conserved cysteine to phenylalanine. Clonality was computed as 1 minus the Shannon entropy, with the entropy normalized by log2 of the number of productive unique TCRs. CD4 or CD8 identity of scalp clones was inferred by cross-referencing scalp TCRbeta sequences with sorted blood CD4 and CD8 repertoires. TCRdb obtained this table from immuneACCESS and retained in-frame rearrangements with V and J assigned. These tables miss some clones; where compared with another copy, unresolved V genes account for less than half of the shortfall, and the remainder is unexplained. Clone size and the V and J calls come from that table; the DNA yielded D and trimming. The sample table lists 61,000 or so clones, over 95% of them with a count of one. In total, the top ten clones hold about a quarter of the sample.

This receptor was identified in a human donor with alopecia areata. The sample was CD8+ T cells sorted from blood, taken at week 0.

At the DNA level, the sequence is TGTGCCAGCAGCCAAGATCCCAGCGGGGGACTCCAAGAGACCCAGTACTTC. This yields the protein CASSQDPSGGLQETQYF. This chain is built from TRBV4-2 and TRBJ2-5, and 8 bases in between align with TRBD2. From the cysteine up to the phenylalanine, the CDR3 has a length of 17 residues. Solely the CDR3 DNA is kept, with 51 bases framed from the first base. V is pruned by 0 bases and J by 1 base, leaving 7 bases of the junction without a gene match. According to the germline V gene, CDR1 reads LGHNA and CDR2 reads YNFKEQ.